This TCR beta chain was sequenced in a study of Graves' ophthalmopathy and Graves' hyperthyroidism. Researchers took RNA transcripts and amplified TCR beta CDR3 regions from them. An initial RT-PCR round employing HTBI primers preceded a second-round multiplex PCR. From the multiplex PCR reads, TCRdb called clonotypes with MiXCR, one entry per CDR3 protein. The sample contains 660,000 or so distinct CDR3 sequences, roughly 41% of which appear only once. Study-wide results and caveats: With approximately 88% sensitivity and less than 83% specificity, a 13-signature model separated ophthalmopathy from stable hyperthyroidism.

The sample holds many counts of this clonotype. As yet, its antigen is unknown. The CDR3 totals 15 residues. Losses at the gene ends were 5 bases for V and 4 bases for J; bases not matched to a gene: 9. Per germline, CDR1 SGHTA and CDR2 FQGNSA. A diagnosis was made from clinical symptoms together with serum thyroxine, TRAb, thyroid ultrasound and orbital computed tomography. The sample consisted of peripheral blood. The chain has TRBV7-2 and TRBJ2-5, with 8 nucleotides matching TRBD2. This TCR was recovered from an adult man with Graves' ophthalmopathy. This CDR3 reads CASSRTPGGLETQYF. The CDR3 nucleotides read TGTGCCAGCAGCAGGACCCCGGGGGGGCTAGAGACCCAGTACTTC.